This T cell receptor beta chain is from a study of blood T cells in healthy people across ages (dated by TCRdb to about 2015). With regard to the full study: In model experiments, template switching captured about one uniquely barcoded TCR beta cDNA molecule for every two T cells. The study measured age-related changes in TCR beta repertoire diversity using deep sequencing normalized with unique cDNA molecular identifiers. The donors were divided into four age groups: young (average around 16 years), middle-aged (about 40), aged (around 67) and long-lived (about 84). To avoid experimental bias, donors of different ages were spread randomly across the sequencing lanes. Using the same blood draw, the study looked at two additional independent replicas of 1 million unique cDNA reads for two donors, one aged 18 to 30 and the other aged 80 or older. On the study overall, not on this receptor specifically: Bulk unsorted PBMC profiling prevented conclusive comparison of naive and antigen-experienced compartments. Because donor CMV infection status was unknown, age-related changes in expanded clonotypes were potentially confounded. Observed TCR beta diversity per million T cells fell roughly linearly with age, and a significant reduction was already apparent by age around 40. The long-lived group showed more naive CD4+ T cells, fewer expanded clones and increased TCR diversity than the aged group, suggesting age selection. A strong correlation was found between observed TCR beta diversity and the percentage of naive T cells measured by flow cytometry. Estimates of total diversity based on one million sequenced T cells were considered lower bounds and underestimates.

CDR3 length: 12 amino acids, cysteine to phenylalanine. Only CDR3 DNA remains: 36 bases, in frame from the first base. Based on the germline V gene, the CDR1 and CDR2 sequences are SQVTM and ANQGSEA. V sheds 6 bases and J sheds 2 bases, leaving 10 bases between their ends. Library construction relied on 5' RACE. The reads were generated on an Illumina HiSeq 2500. A second PCR of about 7 to 12 cycles was run with a J-beta primer mix and a sample-barcoded 5' primer. A template-switch 5' adaptor carrying 12 random nucleotides introduced a unique molecular identifier onto each TCR beta cDNA molecule. Each sample yielded at least 2.5 million CDR3-containing paired-end reads. All of the RNA was converted into first-strand cDNA using the Mint cDNA synthesis kit, with a TRBC-specific oligonucleotide serving as the primer. Following uracil-DNA glycosylase treatment, all cDNA underwent a first 18-cycle PCR with the universal primers M1SS and BC2_uni_R. Processing in the source paper ran as follows. For normalization, 1 million high-quality reads were randomly selected from each sample, with every read carrying a distinct molecular identifier. Reads sharing molecular identifiers were discarded rather than binned into consensus sequences. MiTCR, set to a Q25 quality threshold and the strictest error-elimination algorithm, was used for CDR3 identification, clonotype clustering and error correction. A nonparametric unseen species model using Euler transformation provided a lower-bound estimate of total TCR beta diversity. Starting from the raw public reads, TCRdb applied fastp trimming at Q25, assembled clones with MiXCR and retained in-frame beta chains. Rows with one shared CDR3 protein collapse into an entry with the most common genes and DNA. These V and J calls rely on TCRdb rather than the paper's analysis. The sample data list about a million distinct CDR3 sequences, and roughly two fifths of these were observed just once. The biggest ten clones account for approximately 14% of the sample.

The donors were 40 or so Caucasian individuals from Russia, aged 6 to 90 years, who were systemically healthy. Each donor gave ten milliliters of peripheral blood, collected into EDTA-treated Vacutainer tubes. Ficoll-Paque density-gradient centrifugation was used to isolate PBMCs, with at least 6.5 million per sample. Total RNA, at least 6 micrograms per sample, was extracted from PBMCs with Trizol reagent. The percentages of naive CD45RAhigh/CD27high T cells were determined by flow cytometry on a PBMC aliquot from every donor. This clonotype was seen more than once but under ten times. Its specific antigen is unknown. No much larger clone exists at a distance of one base, and base qualities are not known.

The sequencing sample was made of blood. The TCR originated in a man younger than 30 in good health. The V gene is TRBV29-1 and the J gene is TRBJ2-5; the D gene remains uncertain. The CDR3 in this case is CSVATEQETQYF. The nucleotides are TGCAGCGTCGCCACAGAACAAGAGACCCAGTACTTC. Extended through the reference TRBV29-1 and TRBJ2-5 proteins, this CDR3 yields the full variable domain: SAVISQKPSRDICQRGTSLTIQCQVDSQVTMMFWYRQQPGQSLTLIATANQGSEATYESGFVIDKFPISRPNLTFSTLTVSNMSPEDSSIYLCSVATEQETQYFGPGTRLLVL.